Listed below are T cell receptor beta chains from one sample, sequenced in a study of T cells after yellow fever vaccination. TCRdb processed the 5' RACE reads anew with MiXCR; each CDR3 protein has one entry. The sample contains hundreds of thousands of distinct CDR3 sequences, 17% of which appear only once. The source material was PBMCs, sampled 5 days after the first yellow fever vaccination. These receptors all come from a man between 18 and 35 years old who received the YFV17D yellow fever vaccine. The CDR3 runs from the conserved cysteine through the conserved F or W. A D gene is named only where the DNA matches it firmly. Size tells how often a clone was seen (once, few, many) or the class of an expanded clone, and some rows leave it out.

v_gene	j_gene	abundance	d_gene	CDR3aa	CDR3nt
TRBV12-3/TRBV12-4	TRBJ2-2	few	TRBD1	CASKPGQAGGELFF	TGTGCCAGCAAACCGGGACAGGCCGGCGGGGAGCTGTTTTTT
TRBV18	TRBJ2-1	few	.	CASSPVDKPNEQFF	TGTGCCAGCTCACCGGTCGATAAGCCCAATGAGCAGTTCTTC
TRBV18	TRBJ1-4	few	TRBD1	CASSPQGASEKLFF	TGTGCCAGCTCACCACAGGGGGCCAGTGAAAAACTGTTTTTT
TRBV25-1	TRBJ1-1	few	.	CASSEGAETEAFF	TGTGCCAGCAGTGAGGGGGCTGAGACTGAAGCTTTCTTT
TRBV19	TRBJ2-1	.	.	CASSIVPDNEQFF	TGTGCCAGTAGTATAGTTCCGGACAATGAGCAGTTCTTC
TRBV7-3	TRBJ2-1	few	TRBD2	CASSERGGSNEQFF	TGTGCCAGCAGCGAAAGGGGAGGGTCGAATGAGCAGTTCTTC
TRBV5-1	TRBJ2-2	few	.	CASTVTTNTGELFF	TGCGCCAGCACAGTCACTACCAACACCGGGGAGCTGTTTTTT
TRBV20-1	TRBJ2-3	.	TRBD2	CSARGLVAGSTDTQYF	TGCAGTGCTAGGGGGTTGGTAGCGGGGAGTACAGATACGCAGTATTTT
TRBV4-1	TRBJ1-1	.	TRBD1	CASSERGVDRVGTEAFF	TGCGCCAGCAGCGAAAGAGGGGTTGACAGGGTGGGAACTGAAGCTTTCTTT
TRBV7-2	TRBJ2-2	few	.	CASSPILNTGELFF	TGTGCCAGCAGCCCAATACTTAACACCGGGGAGCTGTTTTTT
TRBV9	TRBJ2-1	.	.	CASSVGQGSYNEQFF	TGTGCCAGCAGCGTAGGGCAGGGGTCCTACAATGAGCAGTTCTTC
TRBV20-1	TRBJ2-7	few	TRBD2	CSARDEETSGVSYEQYF	TGCAGTGCTAGAGATGAGGAGACTAGCGGGGTGTCTTACGAGCAGTACTTC
TRBV4-3	TRBJ2-7	few	TRBD1	CASSFWDRSYEQYF	TGCGCCAGCAGCTTCTGGGACAGGTCCTACGAGCAGTACTTC
TRBV5-5	TRBJ2-5	many	TRBD1	CASSLGGTGQETQYF	TGTGCCAGCAGCTTAGGAGGGACAGGCCAAGAGACCCAGTACTTC
TRBV28	TRBJ2-2	many	.	CASSLGARETGELFF	TGTGCCAGCAGTTTAGGCGCTAGAGAAACCGGGGAGCTGTTTTTT
TRBV27	TRBJ2-7	.	.	CASSLTASYSYEQYF	TGTGCCAGCAGTTTAACGGCCAGTTACTCCTACGAGCAGTACTTC
TRBV20-1	TRBJ2-7	.	.	CSAGSYSYEQYF	TGCAGTGCCGGGTCATACTCCTACGAGCAGTACTTC
TRBV5-1	TRBJ1-6	few	.	CASSPVAGDGSPLHF	TGCGCCAGCAGCCCGGTGGCAGGAGACGGCTCACCCCTCCACTTT
TRBV7-9	TRBJ1-4	.	.	CASSRDEEKLFF	TGTGCCAGCAGCCGTGATGAAGAAAAACTGTTTTTT
TRBV2	TRBJ2-5	many	.	CASSVETQYF	TGTGCCAGCAGTGTGGAGACCCAGTACTTC
TRBV3-1	TRBJ2-3	few	.	CASSQESTQYF	TGTGCCAGCAGCCAAGAGAGTACGCAGTATTTT
TRBV15	TRBJ1-3	.	TRBD1	CATSGGQAAGNTIYF	TGTGCCACCAGCGGGGGACAGGCCGCTGGAAACACCATATATTTT
TRBV6-5	TRBJ1-3	few	.	CASSYDQRAVLGNTIYF	TGTGCCAGCAGTTACGACCAGCGGGCAGTCCTCGGAAACACCATATATTTT
TRBV7-9	TRBJ2-7	few	TRBD2	CASSLALGEGLMYEQYF	TGTGCCAGCAGCTTAGCGCTGGGGGAGGGACTGATGTACGAGCAGTACTTC
TRBV2	TRBJ1-5	few	.	CASSAVGADQPQHF	TGTGCCAGCAGTGCGGTTGGGGCCGATCAGCCCCAGCATTTT
TRBV6-5	TRBJ2-7	many	.	CASSYNYEQYF	TGTGCCAGCAGTTACAACTACGAGCAGTACTTC
TRBV5-1	TRBJ1-1	few	TRBD1	CASSLEVTGRNTEAFF	TGCGCCAGCAGCTTGGAGGTGACAGGGAGGAACACTGAAGCTTTCTTT
TRBV15	TRBJ2-1	.	.	CATSSDRRNEQFF	TGTGCCACCAGCAGTGATCGACGCAATGAGCAGTTCTTC
TRBV7-3	TRBJ2-7	.	.	CASSSTPVGSRGEQYF	TGTGCCAGCAGCTCCACCCCGGTAGGCTCAAGAGGGGAGCAGTACTTC
TRBV7-9	TRBJ1-4	.	.	CASSLVSNEKLFF	TGTGCCAGCAGCTTAGTATCCAATGAAAAACTGTTTTTT
TRBV7-2	TRBJ2-7	.	.	CASTLGGASGLEQYF	TGTGCCAGCACCCTGGGGGGGGCTAGCGGCCTCGAGCAGTACTTC
TRBV6-1	TRBJ1-4	.	TRBD1	CATPGQGGENEKLFF	TGTGCCACCCCGGGACAGGGAGGCGAGAATGAAAAACTGTTTTTT